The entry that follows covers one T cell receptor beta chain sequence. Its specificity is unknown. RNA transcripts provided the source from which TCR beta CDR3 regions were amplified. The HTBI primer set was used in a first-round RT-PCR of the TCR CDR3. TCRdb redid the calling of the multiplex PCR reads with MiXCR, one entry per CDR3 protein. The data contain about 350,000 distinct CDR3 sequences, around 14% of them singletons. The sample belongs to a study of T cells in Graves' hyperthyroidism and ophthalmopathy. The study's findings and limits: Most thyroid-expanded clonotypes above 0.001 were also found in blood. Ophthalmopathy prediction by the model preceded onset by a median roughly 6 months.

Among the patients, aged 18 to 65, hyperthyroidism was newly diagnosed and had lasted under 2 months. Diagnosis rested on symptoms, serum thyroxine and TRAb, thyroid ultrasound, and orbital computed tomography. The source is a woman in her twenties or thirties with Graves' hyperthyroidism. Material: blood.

The CDR3 spells CASRPPGQENSPLHF. DNA of the CDR3: TGTGCCAGCAGACCCCCAGGACAAGAGAATTCACCCCTCCACTTT. The chain links TRBV2 to TRBJ1-6; possibly TRBD1 for D (5 bases). Germline V gene lookup returns CDR1 SNHLY and CDR2 FYNNEI. This CDR3 contains 15 residues. The ends were cut back, 6 bases at V and 7 bases at J, with 16 bases in the middle.